Listed below are T cell receptor beta chains from one sample, sequenced in a study of T-cell reconstitution after alpha-beta-depleted transplantation in children. MiXCR, applied by TCRdb to the PCR reads, yields one record per CDR3 protein. This sample has approximately 500,000 distinct CDR3 sequences, with over 9.5% found just once. The sequenced sample was PBMCs, obtained before TCRalphabeta/CD19-depleted stem cell transplant. The receptors were gathered from a child aged 2-9 years with inherited bone marrow failure, due to receive a stem cell transplant. The CDR3 runs from the conserved cysteine through the conserved F or W. Fields, in order: clone size, D gene, J gene, V gene, CDR3 length, CDR3 DNA, CDR3 protein. A D gene is named only where the DNA matches it firmly. A clone size is listed for some rows: how often the clone was seen (once, few, many), or a class if it is expanded.

clone size: NA
D gene: NA
J gene: TRBJ1-6
V gene: TRBV12-3/TRBV12-4
CDR3 length: 15
CDR3 DNA: TGTGCCAGCAGTTTACGGGGGCAAACAACTTCACCCCTCCACTTT
CDR3 protein: CASSLRGQTTSPLHF

clone size: NA
D gene: NA
J gene: TRBJ2-1
V gene: TRBV12-3/TRBV12-4
CDR3 length: 13
CDR3 DNA: TGTGCCAGCAGTTTCAACCGCCAGGATGAGCAGTTCTTC
CDR3 protein: CASSFNRQDEQFF

clone size: many
D gene: NA
J gene: TRBJ2-6
V gene: TRBV11-3
CDR3 length: 15
CDR3 DNA: TGTGCCAGCAGCTTTGGCTATTCTGGGGCCAACGTCCTGACTTTC
CDR3 protein: CASSFGYSGANVLTF

clone size: many
D gene: TRBD1
J gene: TRBJ2-2
V gene: TRBV29-1
CDR3 length: 13
CDR3 DNA: TGCAGCGGGACAGGGGTAAACACCGGGGAGCTGTTTTTT
CDR3 protein: CSGTGVNTGELFF

clone size: many
D gene: TRBD1
J gene: TRBJ2-3
V gene: TRBV6-1
CDR3 length: 15
CDR3 DNA: TGTGCCAGCAGTGAATCTTGGCAGGGGGCAGATACGCAGTATTTT
CDR3 protein: CASSESWQGADTQYF

clone size: few
D gene: NA
J gene: TRBJ1-3
V gene: TRBV30
CDR3 length: 15
CDR3 DNA: TGTGCCTGGAGTAGACAGTATAGCTCTGGAAACACCATATATTTT
CDR3 protein: CAWSRQYSSGNTIYF

clone size: many
D gene: TRBD2
J gene: TRBJ2-3
V gene: TRBV27
CDR3 length: 17
CDR3 DNA: TGTGCCAGCAGTTTAATTAGCGGGAGCGGGAGCACAGATACGCAGTATTTT
CDR3 protein: CASSLISGSGSTDTQYF

clone size: many
D gene: TRBD2
J gene: TRBJ2-1
V gene: TRBV20-1
CDR3 length: 17
CDR3 DNA: TGCAGTGCTAGTTTACCTACTAGCGGGAGCACCTACAATGAGCAGTTCTTC
CDR3 protein: CSASLPTSGSTYNEQFF

clone size: many
D gene: NA
J gene: TRBJ2-3
V gene: TRBV29-1
CDR3 length: 12
CDR3 DNA: TGCAGCGCTGTGGACGAGGCAGATACGCAGTATTTT
CDR3 protein: CSAVDEADTQYF

clone size: NA
D gene: NA
J gene: TRBJ2-3
V gene: TRBV5-4
CDR3 length: 15
CDR3 DNA: TGTGCCAGCAGCTTGTCCCCCGCGGATGCAGATACGCAGTATTTT
CDR3 protein: CASSLSPADADTQYF

clone size: many
D gene: NA
J gene: TRBJ2-3
V gene: TRBV5-1
CDR3 length: 14
CDR3 DNA: TGCGCCAGCAGCTTGGCCGTTAGCGAAGATACGCAGTATTTT
CDR3 protein: CASSLAVSEDTQYF

clone size: many
D gene: NA
J gene: TRBJ2-7
V gene: TRBV6-2/TRBV6-3
CDR3 length: 12
CDR3 DNA: TGTGCCACGGGTAGGGCGTCCTACGAGCAGTACTTC
CDR3 protein: CATGRASYEQYF

clone size: NA
D gene: NA
J gene: TRBJ2-5
V gene: TRBV9
CDR3 length: 19
CDR3 DNA: TGTGCCATCTGCCCTGGGGCGGGACGAGTGATTTACCTCCAAGAGACCCAGTACTTC
CDR3 protein: CAICPGAGRVIYLQETQYF

clone size: NA
D gene: NA
J gene: TRBJ2-7
V gene: TRBV5-1
CDR3 length: 16
CDR3 DNA: TGCGCCAGCAGCTTGGGGACAGTCCCCCTGTCCTACGAGCAGTACTTC
CDR3 protein: CASSLGTVPLSYEQYF

clone size: many
D gene: TRBD2
J gene: TRBJ2-5
V gene: TRBV7-9
CDR3 length: 15
CDR3 DNA: TGTGCCAGCACGAGGACTAGCGGGAGCCAAGAGACCCAGTACTTC
CDR3 protein: CASTRTSGSQETQYF

clone size: NA
D gene: TRBD2
J gene: TRBJ2-1
V gene: TRBV29-1
CDR3 length: 15
CDR3 DNA: TGCAGCGTTAAGCCCCCACTAGCGGACTACAATGAGCAGTTCTTC
CDR3 protein: CSVKPPLADYNEQFF

clone size: NA
D gene: TRBD1
J gene: TRBJ2-7
V gene: TRBV6-1
CDR3 length: 14
CDR3 DNA: TGTGCCAGCAGGGGCCGGGACAGCACCTACGAGCAGTACTTC
CDR3 protein: CASRGRDSTYEQYF

clone size: many
D gene: NA
J gene: TRBJ2-1
V gene: TRBV10-3
CDR3 length: 13
CDR3 DNA: TGTGCCACCCGAGGACTCGCCTACAATGAGCAGTTCTTC
CDR3 protein: CATRGLAYNEQFF

clone size: many
D gene: TRBD2
J gene: TRBJ2-1
V gene: TRBV20-1
CDR3 length: 16
CDR3 DNA: TGCAGTGCTAGAGATCCAGCGGGAGGACCCGATTATGAGCAGTTCTTC
CDR3 protein: CSARDPAGGPDYEQFF

clone size: many
D gene: NA
J gene: TRBJ2-7
V gene: TRBV9
CDR3 length: 15
CDR3 DNA: TGTGCCAGCAGCGTAGATGGCAGCGCACTTTCTGAGCAGTACTTC
CDR3 protein: CASSVDGSALSEQYF

clone size: many
D gene: NA
J gene: TRBJ1-1
V gene: TRBV29-1
CDR3 length: 13
CDR3 DNA: TGCAGCGTTGATGCACAGGGTGGCACTGAAGCTTTCTTT
CDR3 protein: CSVDAQGGTEAFF

clone size: NA
D gene: NA
J gene: TRBJ1-1
V gene: TRBV4-3
CDR3 length: 15
CDR3 DNA: TGCGCCAGCAGCCAAGATTGGACTCACGGCACTGAAGCTTTCTTT
CDR3 protein: CASSQDWTHGTEAFF

clone size: many
D gene: NA
J gene: TRBJ1-5
V gene: TRBV5-1
CDR3 length: 14
CDR3 DNA: TGCGCCAGCAGCTCTGGGGGGACCGATCAGCCCCAGCATTTT
CDR3 protein: CASSSGGTDQPQHF

clone size: many
D gene: TRBD1
J gene: TRBJ2-1
V gene: TRBV7-2
CDR3 length: 16
CDR3 DNA: TGTGCCAGCAGCTTAGAGACAGGGAGCTCCTACAATGAGCAGTTCTTC
CDR3 protein: CASSLETGSSYNEQFF

clone size: many
D gene: NA
J gene: TRBJ2-7
V gene: TRBV6-1
CDR3 length: 13
CDR3 DNA: TGTGCCAGCAGCGAGACGGTCTCCTACGAGCAGTACTTC
CDR3 protein: CASSETVSYEQYF

clone size: many
D gene: NA
J gene: TRBJ2-3
V gene: TRBV5-5
CDR3 length: 14
CDR3 DNA: TGTGCCAGCAGCACTGGTGGACGCACAGATACGCAGTATTTT
CDR3 protein: CASSTGGRTDTQYF

clone size: many
D gene: TRBD2
J gene: TRBJ2-1
V gene: TRBV28
CDR3 length: 18
CDR3 DNA: TGTGCCAGCAGTTGGGCCAGGACTAGCGGGATAGGTATAGATGAGCAGTTCTTC
CDR3 protein: CASSWARTSGIGIDEQFF

clone size: few
D gene: NA
J gene: TRBJ2-2
V gene: TRBV20-1
CDR3 length: 13
CDR3 DNA: TGCAGTGCTAGTCGTGTTCGTAGCGGGGAGCTGTTTTTT
CDR3 protein: CSASRVRSGELFF

clone size: NA
D gene: NA
J gene: TRBJ2-4
V gene: TRBV5-6
CDR3 length: 17
CDR3 DNA: TGTGCCAGCAGCTTGGAGACTGCGGCGGGAGCCAAAAACATTCAGTACTTC
CDR3 protein: CASSLETAAGAKNIQYF

clone size: many
D gene: NA
J gene: TRBJ2-1
V gene: TRBV24-1
CDR3 length: 15
CDR3 DNA: TGTGCCACCAGTGATTACAGGAGCTCCTACAATGAGCAGTTCTTC
CDR3 protein: CATSDYRSSYNEQFF

clone size: few
D gene: TRBD2
J gene: TRBJ2-7
V gene: TRBV27
CDR3 length: 14
CDR3 DNA: TGTGCCAGCAAGGGGGGACTAGCGGGAGAAAAGCAGTACTTC
CDR3 protein: CASKGGLAGEKQYF

clone size: many
D gene: NA
J gene: TRBJ2-1
V gene: TRBV7-9
CDR3 length: 13
CDR3 DNA: TGTGCCAGCAGTCACGGGTCCTACAATGAGCAGTTCTTC
CDR3 protein: CASSHGSYNEQFF

clone size: many
D gene: NA
J gene: TRBJ2-1
V gene: TRBV6-1
CDR3 length: 14
CDR3 DNA: TGTGCCAGCAGTCCCCCTAGGTCTTACAATGAGCAGTTCTTC
CDR3 protein: CASSPPRSYNEQFF

clone size: few
D gene: NA
J gene: TRBJ2-2
V gene: TRBV15
CDR3 length: 14
CDR3 DNA: TGTGCCACCAGCAAGGAACGGGGTCCCGGGGAGCTGTTTTTT
CDR3 protein: CATSKERGPGELFF

clone size: NA
D gene: NA
J gene: TRBJ2-1
V gene: TRBV5-1
CDR3 length: 15
CDR3 DNA: TGCGCCAGCAGTCCCGGGACTACCACAGGGGGTGAGCAGTTCTTC
CDR3 protein: CASSPGTTTGGEQFF

clone size: many
D gene: NA
J gene: TRBJ2-7
V gene: TRBV29-1
CDR3 length: 13
CDR3 DNA: TGCAGCGTTGAAACAGGGATGGCCTACGAGCAGTACTTC
CDR3 protein: CSVETGMAYEQYF

clone size: few
D gene: TRBD1
J gene: TRBJ1-5
V gene: TRBV12-3/TRBV12-4
CDR3 length: 15
CDR3 DNA: TGTGCCAGCAGTCCCCACCACAGGGGAGATCAGCCCCAGCATTTT
CDR3 protein: CASSPHHRGDQPQHF